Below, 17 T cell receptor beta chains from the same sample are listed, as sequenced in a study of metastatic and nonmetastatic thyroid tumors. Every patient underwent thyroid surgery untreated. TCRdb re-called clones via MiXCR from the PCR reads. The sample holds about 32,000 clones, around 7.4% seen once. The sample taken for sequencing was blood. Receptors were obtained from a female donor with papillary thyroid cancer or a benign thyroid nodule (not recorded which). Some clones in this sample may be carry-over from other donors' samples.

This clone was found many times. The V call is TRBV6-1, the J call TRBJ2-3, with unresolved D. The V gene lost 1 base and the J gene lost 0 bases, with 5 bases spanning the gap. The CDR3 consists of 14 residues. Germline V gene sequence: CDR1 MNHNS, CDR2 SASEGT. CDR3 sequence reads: CASSEVLSTDTQYF. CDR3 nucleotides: TGTGCCAGCAGTGAAGTCCTTAGCACAGATACGCAGTATTTT.

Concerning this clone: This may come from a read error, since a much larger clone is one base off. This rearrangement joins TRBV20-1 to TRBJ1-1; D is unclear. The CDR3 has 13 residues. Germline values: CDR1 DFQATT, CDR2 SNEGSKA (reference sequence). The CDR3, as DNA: TGCAGTGCTAGAGTTCCGCAGAACGCTGAAGCTTTCTTT. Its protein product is CSARVPQNAEAFF.

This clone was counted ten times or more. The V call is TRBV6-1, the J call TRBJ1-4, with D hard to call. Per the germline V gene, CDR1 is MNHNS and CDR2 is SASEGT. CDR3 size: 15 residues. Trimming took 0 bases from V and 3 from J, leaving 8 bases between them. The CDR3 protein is CASSEARVANEKLFF. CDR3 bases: TGTGCCAGCAGTGAAGCAAGGGTAGCTAATGAAAAACTGTTTTTT.

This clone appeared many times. In nucleotides, the CDR3 is TGTGCCACCAGTGGCGGGGGATCTTACACGGGGAGGGAGACCCAGTACTTC. Encoded protein: CATSGGGSYTGRETQYF. The chain has TRBV24-1 and TRBJ2-5; TRBD2 matches at 7 bases. V was clipped by 5 bases and J by 5 bases; unmatched bases: 16. CDR1 is KGHDR and CDR2 is SFDVKD in the germline V gene. The length of the CDR3 is 17 residues.

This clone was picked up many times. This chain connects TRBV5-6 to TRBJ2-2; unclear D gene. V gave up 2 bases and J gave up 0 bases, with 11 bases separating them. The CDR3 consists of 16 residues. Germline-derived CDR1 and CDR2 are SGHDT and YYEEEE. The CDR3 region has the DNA TGTGCCAGCAGCTTAGGTGCCACTGCGAACACCGGGGAGCTGTTTTTT. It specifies CASSLGATANTGELFF. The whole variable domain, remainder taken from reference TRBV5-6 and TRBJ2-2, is DAGVTQSPTHLIKTRGQQVTLRCSPKSGHDTVSWYQQALGQGPQFIFQYYEEEERQRGNFPDRFSGHQFPNYSSELNVNALLLGDSALYLCASSLGATANTGELFFGEGSRLTVL.

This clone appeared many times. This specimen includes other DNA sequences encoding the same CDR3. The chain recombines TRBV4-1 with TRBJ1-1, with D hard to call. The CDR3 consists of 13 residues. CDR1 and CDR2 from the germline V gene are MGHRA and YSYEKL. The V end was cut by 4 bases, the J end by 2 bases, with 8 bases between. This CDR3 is CASSPRTNTEAFF. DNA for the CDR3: TGCGCCAGCAGCCCCCGTACTAACACTGAAGCTTTCTTT.

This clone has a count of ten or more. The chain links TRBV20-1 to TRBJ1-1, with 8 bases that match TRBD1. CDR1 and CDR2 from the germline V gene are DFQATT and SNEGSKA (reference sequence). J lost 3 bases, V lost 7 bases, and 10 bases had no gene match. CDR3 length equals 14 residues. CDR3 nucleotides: TGCAGTGTCCCGACAGGGGCTTTGGACACTGAAGCTTTCTTT. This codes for CSVPTGALDTEAFF.

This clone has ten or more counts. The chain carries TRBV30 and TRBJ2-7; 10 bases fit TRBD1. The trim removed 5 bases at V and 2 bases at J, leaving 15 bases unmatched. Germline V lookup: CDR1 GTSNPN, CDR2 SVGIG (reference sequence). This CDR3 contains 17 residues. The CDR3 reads CAWSGQGVRRGPYEQYF. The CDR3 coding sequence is TGTGCCTGGTCCGGACAGGGGGTCAGGAGGGGGCCCTACGAGCAGTACTTC.

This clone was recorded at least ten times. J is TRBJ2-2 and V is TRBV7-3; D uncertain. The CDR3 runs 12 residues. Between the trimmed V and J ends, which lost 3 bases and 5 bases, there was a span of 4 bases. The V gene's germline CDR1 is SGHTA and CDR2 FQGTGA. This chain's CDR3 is CASSFPTGELFF. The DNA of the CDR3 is TGTGCCAGCAGCTTTCCTACCGGGGAGCTGTTTTTT.

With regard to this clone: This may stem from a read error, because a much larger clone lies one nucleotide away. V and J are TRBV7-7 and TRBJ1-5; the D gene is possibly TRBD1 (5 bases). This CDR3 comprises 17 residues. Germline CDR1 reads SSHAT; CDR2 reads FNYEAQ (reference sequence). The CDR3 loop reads CASSLDRERGRDQPQHF. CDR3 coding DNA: TGTGCTAGCAGCTTAGATCGGGAAAGGGGAAGGGATCAGCCCCAGCATTTT.

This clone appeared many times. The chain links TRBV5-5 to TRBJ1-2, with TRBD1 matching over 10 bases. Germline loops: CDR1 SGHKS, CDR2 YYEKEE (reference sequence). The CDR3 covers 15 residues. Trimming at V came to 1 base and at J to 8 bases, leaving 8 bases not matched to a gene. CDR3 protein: CASSLTRTGGGGYTF. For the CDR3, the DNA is TGTGCCAGCAGCTTGACCCGGACAGGGGGTGGCGGCTACACCTTC.

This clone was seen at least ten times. CDR3 nucleotides: TGTGCCAGCAGCCAAGTCTTCGCAGGGGGCGGCTATGGCTACACCTTC. Its protein product is CASSQVFAGGGYGYTF. The gene calls are TRBV3-1 and TRBJ1-2; 8 bases agree with TRBD1. V was clipped by 1 base and J by 4 bases; unmatched bases: 8. Germline assignment: CDR1 LGHDT and CDR2 YNNKEL (reference sequence). The CDR3 consists of 16 residues.

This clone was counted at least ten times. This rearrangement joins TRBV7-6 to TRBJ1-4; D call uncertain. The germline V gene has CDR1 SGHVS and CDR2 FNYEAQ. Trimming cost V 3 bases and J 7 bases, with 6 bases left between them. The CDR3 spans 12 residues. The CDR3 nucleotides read TGTGCCAGCAGCTTCTCCGGTGAAAAACTGTTTTTT. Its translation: CASSFSGEKLFF.

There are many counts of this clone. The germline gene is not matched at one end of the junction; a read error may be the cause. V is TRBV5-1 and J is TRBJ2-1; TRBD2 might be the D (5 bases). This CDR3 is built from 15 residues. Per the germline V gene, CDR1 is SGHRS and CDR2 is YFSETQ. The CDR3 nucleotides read TGCGCCAGCAGCTTGGCGGGGTACTCCAACAATGAGCAGTTCTTC. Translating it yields CASSLAGYSNNEQFF.

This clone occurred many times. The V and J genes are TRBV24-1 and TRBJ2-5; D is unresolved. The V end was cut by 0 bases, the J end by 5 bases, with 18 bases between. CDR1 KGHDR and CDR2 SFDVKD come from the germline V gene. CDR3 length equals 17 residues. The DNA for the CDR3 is TGTGCCACCAGTGATTTGCGAGACCCCGGCGGTATTGAGACCCAGTACTTC. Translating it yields CATSDLRDPGGIETQYF.

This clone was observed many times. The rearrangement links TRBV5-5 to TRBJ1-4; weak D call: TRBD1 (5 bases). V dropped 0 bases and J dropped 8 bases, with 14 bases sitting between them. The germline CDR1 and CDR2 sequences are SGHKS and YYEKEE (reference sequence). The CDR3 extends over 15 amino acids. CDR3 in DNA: TGTGCCAGCAGCTTGGCCGTTTCAGGGAACGAAAAACTGTTTTTT. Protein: CASSLAVSGNEKLFF.

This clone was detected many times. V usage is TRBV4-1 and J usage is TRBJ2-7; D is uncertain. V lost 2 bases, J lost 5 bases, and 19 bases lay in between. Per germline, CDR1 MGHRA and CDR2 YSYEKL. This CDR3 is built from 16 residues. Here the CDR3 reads CASSQQAAWSSDEQYF. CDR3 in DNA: TGCGCCAGCAGCCAACAAGCCGCGTGGTCGAGTGACGAGCAGTACTTC.